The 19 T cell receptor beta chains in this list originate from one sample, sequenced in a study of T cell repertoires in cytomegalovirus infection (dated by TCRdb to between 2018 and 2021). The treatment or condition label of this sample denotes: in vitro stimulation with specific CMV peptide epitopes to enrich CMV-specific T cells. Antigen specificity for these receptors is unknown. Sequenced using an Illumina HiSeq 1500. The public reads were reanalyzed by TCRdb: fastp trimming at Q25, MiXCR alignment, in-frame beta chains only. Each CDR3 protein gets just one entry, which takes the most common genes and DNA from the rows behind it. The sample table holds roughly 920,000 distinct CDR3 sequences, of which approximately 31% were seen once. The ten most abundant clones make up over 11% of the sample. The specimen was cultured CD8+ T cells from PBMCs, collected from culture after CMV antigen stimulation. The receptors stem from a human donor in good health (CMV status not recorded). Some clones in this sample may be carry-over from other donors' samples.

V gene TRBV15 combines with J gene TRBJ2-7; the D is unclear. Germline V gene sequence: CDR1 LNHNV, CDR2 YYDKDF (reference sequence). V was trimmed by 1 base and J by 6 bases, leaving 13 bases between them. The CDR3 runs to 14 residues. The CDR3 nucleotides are TGTGCCACCAGCAGAGGCTACCCAACGGTCGAGCAGTACTTC. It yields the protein CATSRGYPTVEQYF.

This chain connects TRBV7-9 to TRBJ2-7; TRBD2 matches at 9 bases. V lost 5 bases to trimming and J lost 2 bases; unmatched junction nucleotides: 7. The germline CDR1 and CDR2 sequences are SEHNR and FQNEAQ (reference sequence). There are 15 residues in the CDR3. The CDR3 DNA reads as TGTGCCAGCAGCGAGCGGGGGGCTTTGACCTACGAGCAGTACTTC. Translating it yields CASSERGALTYEQYF.

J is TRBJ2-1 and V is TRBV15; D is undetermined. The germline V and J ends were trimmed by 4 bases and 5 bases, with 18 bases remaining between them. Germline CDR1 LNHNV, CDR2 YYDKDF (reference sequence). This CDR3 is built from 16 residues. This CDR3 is CATSKSPVLNNNEQFF. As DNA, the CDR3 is TGTGCCACCAGCAAATCCCCAGTATTAAATAACAATGAGCAGTTCTTC.

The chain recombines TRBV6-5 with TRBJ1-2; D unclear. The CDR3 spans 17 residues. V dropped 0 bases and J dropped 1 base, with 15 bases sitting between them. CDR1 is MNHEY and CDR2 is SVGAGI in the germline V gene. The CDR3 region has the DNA TGTGCCAGCAGTTACTCGAGAGGCGGACCCCTTAACTATGGCTACACCTTC. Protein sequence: CASSYSRGGPLNYGYTF.

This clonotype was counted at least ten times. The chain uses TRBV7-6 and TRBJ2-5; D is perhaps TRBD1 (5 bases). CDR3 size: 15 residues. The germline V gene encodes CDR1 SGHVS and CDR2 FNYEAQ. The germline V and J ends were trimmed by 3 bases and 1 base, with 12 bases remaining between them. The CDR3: CASSFKQVPQETQYF. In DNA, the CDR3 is TGTGCCAGCAGCTTCAAACAGGTCCCCCAAGAGACCCAGTACTTC.

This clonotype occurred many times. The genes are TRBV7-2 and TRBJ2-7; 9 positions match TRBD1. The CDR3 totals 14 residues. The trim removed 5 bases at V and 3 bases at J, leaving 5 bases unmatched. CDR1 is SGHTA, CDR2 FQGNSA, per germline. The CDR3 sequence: CASSPGQGHYEQYF. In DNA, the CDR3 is TGTGCCAGCAGCCCAGGACAGGGGCACTACGAGCAGTACTTC.

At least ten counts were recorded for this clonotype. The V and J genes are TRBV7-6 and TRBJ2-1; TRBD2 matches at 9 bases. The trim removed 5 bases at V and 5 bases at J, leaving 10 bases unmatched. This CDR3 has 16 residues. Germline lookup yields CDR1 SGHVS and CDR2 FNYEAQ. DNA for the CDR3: TGTGCCAGCAGCCCTCGGAGAGCGGGGGGTGACAATGAGCAGTTCTTC. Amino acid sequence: CASSPRRAGGDNEQFF.

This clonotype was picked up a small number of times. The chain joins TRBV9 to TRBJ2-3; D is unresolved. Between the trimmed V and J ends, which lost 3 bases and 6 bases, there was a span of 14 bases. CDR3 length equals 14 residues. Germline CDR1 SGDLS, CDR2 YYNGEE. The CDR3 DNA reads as TGTGCCAGCAGCGGCCGCCAGGACCGTGATACGCAGTATTTT. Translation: CASSGRQDRDTQYF.

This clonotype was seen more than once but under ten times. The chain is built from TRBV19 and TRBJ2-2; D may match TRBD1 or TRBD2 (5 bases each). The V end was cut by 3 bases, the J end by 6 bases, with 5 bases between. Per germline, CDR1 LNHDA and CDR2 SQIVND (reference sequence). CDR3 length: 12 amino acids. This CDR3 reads CASSMGAGELFF. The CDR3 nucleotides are TGTGCCAGTAGTATGGGGGCCGGGGAGCTGTTTTTT.

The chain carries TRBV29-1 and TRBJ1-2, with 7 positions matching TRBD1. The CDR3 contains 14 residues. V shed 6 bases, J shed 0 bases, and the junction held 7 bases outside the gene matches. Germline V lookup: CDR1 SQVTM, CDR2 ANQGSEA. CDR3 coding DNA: TGCAGCGTGGGGAGACAGGGCCCTAACTATGGCTACACCTTC. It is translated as CSVGRQGPNYGYTF.

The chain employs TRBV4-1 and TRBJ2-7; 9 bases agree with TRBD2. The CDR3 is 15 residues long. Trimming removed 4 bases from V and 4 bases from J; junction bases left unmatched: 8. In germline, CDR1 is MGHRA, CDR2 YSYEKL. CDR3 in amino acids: CASSPFQRGEYEQYF. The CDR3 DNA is TGCGCCAGCAGCCCCTTCCAGCGGGGGGAATACGAGCAGTACTTC.

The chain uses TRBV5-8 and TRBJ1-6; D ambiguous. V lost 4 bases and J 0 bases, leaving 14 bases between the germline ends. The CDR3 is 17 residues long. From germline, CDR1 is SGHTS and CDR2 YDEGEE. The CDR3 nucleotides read TGTGCCAGCAGCCCGGGCCGAGGGAACTCCTATAATTCACCCCTCCACTTT. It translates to CASSPGRGNSYNSPLHF.

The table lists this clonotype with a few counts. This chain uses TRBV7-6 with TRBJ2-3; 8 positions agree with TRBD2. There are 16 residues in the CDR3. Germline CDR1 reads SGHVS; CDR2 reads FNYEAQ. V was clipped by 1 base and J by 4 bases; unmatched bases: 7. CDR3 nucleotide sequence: TGTGCCAGCAGCTTAGTAGCGGGGTCCTTCCCAGATACGCAGTATTTT. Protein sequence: CASSLVAGSFPDTQYF.

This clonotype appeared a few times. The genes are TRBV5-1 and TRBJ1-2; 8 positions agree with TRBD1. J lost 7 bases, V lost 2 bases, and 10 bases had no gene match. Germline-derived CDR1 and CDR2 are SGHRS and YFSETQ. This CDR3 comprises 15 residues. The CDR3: CASSLSGAGGAGYTF. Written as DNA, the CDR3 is TGCGCCAGCAGCTTATCGGGTGCAGGGGGCGCTGGCTACACCTTC.

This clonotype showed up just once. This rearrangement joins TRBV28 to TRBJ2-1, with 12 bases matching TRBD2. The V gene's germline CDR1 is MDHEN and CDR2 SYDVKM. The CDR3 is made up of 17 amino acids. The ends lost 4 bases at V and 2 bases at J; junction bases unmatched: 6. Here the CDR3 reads CASSSGLAGTPYNEQFF. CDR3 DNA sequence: TGTGCCAGCAGTTCCGGACTAGCGGGGACCCCCTACAATGAGCAGTTCTTC.

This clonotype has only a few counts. The CDR3 coding sequence is TGTGCCAGTAGCTCAAGACTATCCCGAGGTGGTGAAGCTTTCTTT. Its protein product is CASSSRLSRGGEAFF. This chain uses TRBV19 with TRBJ1-1; D gene unclear. The CDR3 is 15 amino acids. The V gene lost 6 bases and the J gene lost 7 bases, with 21 bases spanning the gap. Germline CDR1 is LNHDA and CDR2 is SQIVND (reference sequence).

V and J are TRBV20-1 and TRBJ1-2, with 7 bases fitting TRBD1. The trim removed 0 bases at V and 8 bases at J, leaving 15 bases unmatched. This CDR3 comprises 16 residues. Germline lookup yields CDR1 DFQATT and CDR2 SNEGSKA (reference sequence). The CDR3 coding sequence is TGCAGTGCTAGAGATTACGCCGGGACAGCGGGGGGCGGCTACACCTTC. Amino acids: CSARDYAGTAGGGYTF.

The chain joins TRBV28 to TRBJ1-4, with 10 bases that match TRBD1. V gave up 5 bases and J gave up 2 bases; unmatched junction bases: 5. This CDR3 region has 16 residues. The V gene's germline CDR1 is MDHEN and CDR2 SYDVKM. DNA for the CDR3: TGTGCCAGCAGTCAGGACAGGGGGTTGACTAATGAAAAACTGTTTTTT. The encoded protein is CASSQDRGLTNEKLFF.

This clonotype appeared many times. CDR3 DNA sequence: TGTGCCAGCAGCTTGGGCGGGGTGGAGTACGAGCAGTACTTC. Its protein product is CASSLGGVEYEQYF. This rearrangement joins TRBV7-8 to TRBJ2-7, with a tentative D call TRBD2 (6 bases). The CDR3 consists of 14 residues. Germline-derived CDR1 and CDR2 are SGHVS and FQNEAQ. V shed 3 bases and J shed 4 bases, with 13 bases lying between them.